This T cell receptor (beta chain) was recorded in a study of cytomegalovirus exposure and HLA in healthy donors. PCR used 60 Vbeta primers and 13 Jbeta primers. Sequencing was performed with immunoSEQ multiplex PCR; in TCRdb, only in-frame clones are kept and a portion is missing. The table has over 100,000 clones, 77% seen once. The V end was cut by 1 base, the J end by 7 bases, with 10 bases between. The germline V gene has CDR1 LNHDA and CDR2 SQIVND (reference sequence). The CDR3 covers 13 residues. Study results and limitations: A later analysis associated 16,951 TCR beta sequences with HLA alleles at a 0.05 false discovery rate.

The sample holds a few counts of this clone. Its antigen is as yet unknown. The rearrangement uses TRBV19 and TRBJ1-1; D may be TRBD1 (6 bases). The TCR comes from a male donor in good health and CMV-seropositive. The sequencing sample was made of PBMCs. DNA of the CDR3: TGTGCCAGTAGTATAGCCCCAGGGGTTGAAGCTTTCTTT. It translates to CASSIAPGVEAFF. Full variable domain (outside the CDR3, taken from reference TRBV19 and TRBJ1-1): DGGITQSPKYLFRKEGQNVTLSCEQNLNHDAMYWYRQDPGQGLRLIYYSQIVNDFQKGDIAEGYSVSREKKESFPLTVTSAQKNPTAFYLCASSIAPGVEAFFGQGTRLTVV.